The 15 T cell receptor beta chains presented below share a single source sample, sequenced in a study of shared clonotypes between healthy human individuals. The protocol was immunoSEQ multiplex PCR, while the TCRdb copy is restricted to in-frame clones and leaves out a portion. Of roughly 2.4 million clones listed, 90% to 96% are singletons. Sequenced sample: naive CD4+ T cells sorted from blood. The subset: CD45RA+ positively selected. The receptors stem from a man aged 18 to 30 in good health.

This clone was recorded a few times. The gene calls are TRBV10-1 and TRBJ2-1; 9 nucleotides line up with TRBD2. The V and J ends lost 3 bases and 9 bases, in that order; junction bases with no gene match: 6. This CDR3 is built from 14 residues. Germline CDR1 WNHNN, CDR2 SYGVQD (reference sequence). Here the CDR3 DNA reads TGCGCCAGCAGTGAAGTGGGACTAGCCAGTGAGCAGTTCTTC. This encodes CASSEVGLASEQFF.

In the case of this clone: This CDR3 is also generated by other DNA sequences in the sample. The chain uses TRBV30 and TRBJ2-7, with 9 bases identical to TRBD1. The CDR3 runs 13 residues. The germline gives CDR1 GTSNPN, CDR2 SVGIG (reference sequence). Trimming at V came to 4 bases and at J to 3 bases, leaving 4 bases not matched to a gene. The CDR3 loop is CAWTRQGGYEQYF. DNA of the CDR3: TGTGCCTGGACACGACAGGGGGGCTACGAGCAGTACTTC.

This clone is a singleton in its sample. Additional DNA sequences in this sample encode the identical CDR3. This chain connects TRBV5-1 to TRBJ2-7, with TRBD1 matching over 7 bases. V shed 3 bases and J 0 bases; nucleotides not matched to a gene: 6. CDR3 size: 15 residues. Germline loops: CDR1 SGHRS, CDR2 YFSETQ. CDR3 coding DNA: TGCGCCAGCAGCTCCCAGGGGGATAGCTCCTACGAGCAGTACTTC. It translates to CASSSQGDSSYEQYF. Complete variable domain (other parts from reference TRBV5-1 and TRBJ2-7): KAGVTQTPRYLIKTRGQQVTLSCSPISGHRSVSWYQQTPGQGLQFLFEYFSETQRNKGNFPGRFSGRQFSNSRSEMNVSTLELGDSALYLCASSSQGDSSYEQYFGPGTRLTVT.

The chain has TRBV29-1 and TRBJ2-1; TRBD1 matches at 9 bases. Germline V lookup: CDR1 SQVTM, CDR2 ANQGSEA. The CDR3 consists of 15 residues. With V trimmed by 4 bases and J by 5 bases, 9 bases remained unmatched. CDR3 region: CSVALQGAGNNEQFF. In DNA, the CDR3 is TGCAGCGTTGCCTTACAGGGGGCAGGTAACAATGAGCAGTTCTTC.

This chain connects TRBV5-1 to TRBJ2-1; TRBD1 matches at 10 bases. The CDR3 consists of 15 residues. The J segment lost 9 bases and the V segment lost 3 bases, leaving 9 bases of the junction unmatched. Germline V gene data show CDR1 as SGHRS and CDR2 as YFSETQ. The CDR3 DNA follows: TGCGCCAGCAGCTCCTTCCAGACAGGGGGCGGTGAGCAGTTCTTC. It encodes CASSSFQTGGGEQFF.

V is TRBV4-3 and J is TRBJ2-1, with 9 bases identical to TRBD2. Germline V lookup: CDR1 LGHNA, CDR2 YSLEER. The CDR3 runs 17 residues. V shed 3 bases and J 4 bases; nucleotides not matched to a gene: 10. The CDR3 sequence is CASSQRTSGSAYNEQFF. As DNA, the CDR3 is TGCGCCAGCAGCCAGCGTACTAGCGGGTCAGCTTACAATGAGCAGTTCTTC.

In regard to this clone: Other DNA sequences from this sample encode an identical CDR3 as well. This chain uses TRBV6-5 with TRBJ2-7; 7 nucleotides match TRBD2. The ends lost 8 bases at V and 6 bases at J; junction bases unmatched: 4. There are 11 residues in the CDR3. From germline, CDR1 is MNHEY and CDR2 SVGAGI. The DNA for the CDR3 is TGTGCCAGCTCCCGGGGGGTCGAGCAGTACTTC. Amino acids: CASSRGVEQYF.

The chain recombines TRBV28 with TRBJ1-1; D gene ambiguous. This CDR3 has 11 residues. Trimming pared 11 bases from V and 1 base from J, leaving 8 bases between. Germline V lookup: CDR1 MDHEN, CDR2 SYDVKM. The DNA of the CDR3 is TGTGCCGTGAAGGGGAACACTGAAGCTTTCTTT. Its translation: CAVKGNTEAFF.

The rearrangement joins TRBV28 to TRBJ1-6; 9 nucleotides agree with TRBD1. Germline V gene sequence: CDR1 MDHEN, CDR2 SYDVKM. This CDR3 region has 16 residues. Trimming took 5 bases from V and 6 from J; bases not matched to a gene: 8. The CDR3 DNA sequence: TGTGCCAGCAGTACTTTACCGGGACAGGGTAATTCACCCCTCCACTTT. Its protein product is CASSTLPGQGNSPLHF.

V usage is TRBV6-6 and J usage is TRBJ2-3; D might be TRBD2 (5 bases). CDR3 length equals 15 residues. V gave up 9 bases and J gave up 4 bases, with 20 bases separating them. Germline V gene sequence: CDR1 MNHNY, CDR2 SVGAGI (reference sequence). The CDR3 region is CASSFLGTRADTQYF. CDR3 nucleotides: TGTGCCAGTTCTTTTTTGGGTACGCGGGCAGATACGCAGTATTTT.

The rearrangement joins TRBV30 to TRBJ1-3; D gene unclear. This CDR3 has 13 residues. V dropped 2 bases and J dropped 4 bases, with 9 bases sitting between them. CDR1 GTSNPN and CDR2 SVGIG come from the germline V gene (reference sequence). CDR3 DNA: TGTGCCTGGAGTCGGGGAGGAGGAAACACCATATATTTT. Amino acids: CAWSRGGGNTIYF.

V is TRBV6-5 and J is TRBJ2-2; 10 bases align to TRBD1. Losses at the gene ends were 6 bases for V and 4 bases for J; bases not matched to a gene: 5. The germline V gene has CDR1 MNHEY and CDR2 SVGAGI. This CDR3 has 15 residues. CDR3 coding DNA: TGTGCCAGCAGGGGACAGGGGATGAGCACCGGGGAGCTGTTTTTT. Translated: CASRGQGMSTGELFF.

Regarding this clone: This sample includes further DNA sequences coding for the same CDR3. V and J are TRBV7-9 and TRBJ1-1, with D uncertain. V lost 3 bases to trimming and J lost 6 bases, with 11 bases between them. This CDR3 contains 13 residues. Germline-derived CDR1 and CDR2 are SEHNR and FQNEAQ (reference sequence). The CDR3 loop reads CASSLGNRAEAFF. The CDR3 DNA reads as TGTGCCAGCAGCTTGGGGAATCGGGCTGAAGCTTTCTTT.

The V call is TRBV10-3, the J call TRBJ1-2; TRBD1 matches 12 bases. J lost 5 bases, V lost 1 base, and 8 bases had no gene match. CDR3 length equals 17 residues. The germline V gene has CDR1 ENHRY and CDR2 SYGVKD. CDR3 nucleotide sequence: TGTGCCATCAGTGAGTTAACGGGACAGGGGGCGCGGTATGGCTACACCTTC. Translating gives CAISELTGQGARYGYTF.

The rearrangement joins TRBV5-6 to TRBJ1-1; possibly TRBD1 for D (5 bases). With 0 bases removed from V and 1 base from J, the gap between germline ends came to 16 bases. The CDR3 covers 17 residues. The germline V gene has CDR1 SGHDT and CDR2 YYEEEE. The CDR3 DNA sequence: TGTGCCAGCAGCTTGGATGGGGCCTCAGGGAGGAACACTGAAGCTTTCTTT. Its protein product is CASSLDGASGRNTEAFF.